These 13 T cell receptor beta chains share one sample of origin, sequenced in a study of Ad26.COV2.S vaccination and SARS-CoV-2 variants. Repertoires were generated with immunoSEQ multiplex PCR, while TCRdb's copy carries only in-frame clones and drops some. The repertoire holds hundreds of thousands of clones, with 70% to 90% as singletons. Treatment defined: around 19 received Ad26.COV2.S at low or high dose, single or two shots; about 5 received placebo; per-sample allocation not given. Samples analyzed were those drawn on day 63 after the first vaccine or placebo injection. Material: peripheral blood, obtained in a trial of Ad26.COV2.S vaccine versus placebo. These receptors originate from a person aged 18-65 years who received the Ad26.COV2.S COVID-19 vaccine or a placebo.

V and J are TRBV5-4 and TRBJ2-1; tentatively, D is TRBD2 (6 bases). This CDR3 is 16 amino acids long. Per the germline V gene, CDR1 is SGHNT and CDR2 is YYREEE (reference sequence). V dropped 3 bases and J dropped 7 bases, with 20 bases sitting between them. Here the CDR3 DNA reads TGTGCCAGCAGCTCCACTAGCAGCTCTGGGGGAAATGAGCAGTTCTTC. This encodes CASSSTSSSGGNEQFF.

The chain couples TRBV7-2 to TRBJ2-7; maybe TRBD2 (6 bases). The CDR3 covers 12 residues. V was trimmed by 3 bases and J by 6 bases, leaving 9 bases between them. Looked up from germline, CDR1 is SGHTA and CDR2 is FQGNSA. This CDR3 reads CASSFTSSEQYF. The DNA for the CDR3 is TGTGCCAGCAGCTTCACTAGCAGCGAGCAGTACTTC.

The chain uses TRBV7-2 and TRBJ2-3; 7 bases agree with TRBD2. J was trimmed by 5 bases and V by 5 bases; bases with no gene match: 4. The germline gives CDR1 SGHTA, CDR2 FQGNSA. The CDR3 is 13 residues long. Here the CDR3 reads CASSPIAGDTQYF. For the CDR3, the DNA is TGTGCCAGCAGCCCCATAGCGGGAGATACGCAGTATTTT.

The chain recombines TRBV27 with TRBJ1-5; 8 bases line up with TRBD1. After removal of 5 bases from V and 11 bases from J, the junction contained 5 bases not matched to a gene. Germline V CDR1 and CDR2: MNHEY, SMNVEV (reference sequence). The CDR3 has 12 residues. CDR3 in amino acids: CASSAGGQTQHF. The CDR3, as DNA: TGTGCCAGCAGTGCAGGGGGCCAGACCCAGCATTTT.

The J gene is TRBJ2-6, the V gene TRBV2; D is unclear. Per germline, CDR1 SNHLY and CDR2 FYNNEI. Trimming stripped 7 bases from V and 4 bases from J, with 20 bases between. This CDR3 spans 17 amino acids. The CDR3 DNA is TGTGCCAGCAAAACCCGGGCCCTCATAGGGGGGGCCAACGTCCTGACTTTC. It codes for CASKTRALIGGANVLTF.

This chain connects TRBV18 to TRBJ1-1, with 8 bases identical to TRBD1. Per germline, CDR1 KGHSH and CDR2 LQKENI. CDR3 length: 15 residues. The ends lost 2 bases at V and 3 bases at J; junction bases unmatched: 5. The CDR3 sequence: CASSPETGVYTEAFF. The CDR3 bases are TGTGCCAGCTCACCAGAGACAGGGGTCTACACTGAAGCTTTCTTT.

This chain links TRBV19 with TRBJ1-5; D is unresolved. Germline V lookup: CDR1 LNHDA, CDR2 SQIVND (reference sequence). The ends were cut back, 2 bases at V and 6 bases at J, with 14 bases in the middle. CDR3 size: 15 residues. CDR3 region: CASSIPALMVQPQHF. The DNA for the CDR3 is TGTGCCAGTAGTATACCAGCGCTGATGGTTCAGCCCCAGCATTTT.

The rearrangement uses TRBV7-2 and TRBJ2-5, with a tentative D call TRBD1 (5 bases). The V gene's germline CDR1 is SGHTA and CDR2 FQGNSA. The CDR3 runs to 15 residues. Trimming pared 2 bases from V and 1 base from J, leaving 11 bases between. CDR3 protein: CASSLFIRGQETQYF. The CDR3 nucleotides are TGTGCCAGCAGCTTATTCATAAGGGGCCAAGAGACCCAGTACTTC.

This chain connects TRBV19 to TRBJ1-1; TRBD1 is a possible D gene (6 bases). Trimming stripped 5 bases from V and 7 bases from J, with 17 bases between. This CDR3 is 14 amino acids long. Germline V CDR1 and CDR2: LNHDA, SQIVND (reference sequence). The CDR3 DNA reads as TGTGCCAGTAGTTATACCCTCGGGGGCCATGAAGCTTTCTTT. The encoded protein is CASSYTLGGHEAFF.

V gene TRBV7-9 combines with J gene TRBJ2-7; D not resolved. V was shortened by 5 bases and J by 3 bases, with 8 bases between the two germline ends. The germline CDR1 and CDR2 sequences are SEHNR and FQNEAQ (reference sequence). CDR3 size: 12 residues. The CDR3 here is CASSIGIYEQYF. The CDR3 bases are TGTGCCAGCAGCATAGGGATCTACGAGCAGTACTTC.

The chain combines TRBV29-1 with TRBJ2-7; 7 nucleotides line up with TRBD1. The CDR3 spans 13 residues. The germline gives CDR1 SQVTM, CDR2 ANQGSEA. V trimming: 3 bases; J trimming: 7 bases; junction bases outside the gene matches: 9. The CDR3 DNA follows: TGCAGCGTTGATCGACAGGGTACAAGGGAGCAGTACTTC. This codes for CSVDRQGTREQYF.

The genes are TRBV19 and TRBJ1-1, with 10 bases that match TRBD1. CDR1 and CDR2 (germline): LNHDA, SQIVND (reference sequence). V lost 6 bases to trimming and J lost 1 base; unmatched junction nucleotides: 5. The length of the CDR3 is 15 residues. The CDR3 region has the DNA TGTGCCAGTAGGCAAGACAGGGGGCAGAACACTGAAGCTTTCTTT. Translation: CASRQDRGQNTEAFF.

The rearrangement joins TRBV10-3 to TRBJ2-5; D is perhaps TRBD2 (5 bases). The CDR3 sequence is 14 residues long. Germline V gene data show CDR1 as ENHRY and CDR2 as SYGVKD. V dropped 4 bases and J dropped 0 bases, with 9 bases sitting between them. The CDR3 protein is CAISVGLNQETQYF. Written as DNA, the CDR3 is TGTGCCATCAGTGTAGGACTTAACCAAGAGACCCAGTACTTC.